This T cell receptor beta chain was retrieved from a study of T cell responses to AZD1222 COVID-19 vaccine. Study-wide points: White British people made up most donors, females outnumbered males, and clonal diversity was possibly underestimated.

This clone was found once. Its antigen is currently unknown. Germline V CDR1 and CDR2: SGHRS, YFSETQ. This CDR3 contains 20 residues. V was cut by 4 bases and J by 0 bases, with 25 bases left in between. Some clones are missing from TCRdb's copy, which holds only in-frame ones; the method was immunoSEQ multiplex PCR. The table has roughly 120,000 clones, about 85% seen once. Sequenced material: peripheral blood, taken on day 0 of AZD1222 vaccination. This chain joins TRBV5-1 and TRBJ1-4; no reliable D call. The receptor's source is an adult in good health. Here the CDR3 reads CASSPTLRTAGLTTNEKLFF. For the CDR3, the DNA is TGCGCCAGCAGCCCTACCCTTCGGACCGCCGGATTAACAACTAATGAAAAACTGTTTTTT.